These T cell receptor beta chains were read from a single sample in a study of T cell responses to AZD1222 COVID-19 vaccine. Clones were sequenced by immunoSEQ multiplex PCR, and TCRdb holds only the in-frame ones, with some missing. The sample lists over 70,000 clones; roughly 80% were seen once. The material sequenced was peripheral blood, taken 28 days after the second dose of the MenACWY control vaccine. These TCRs come from an adult who received the MenACWY meningococcal vaccine as a control. CDR3s include the opening cysteine and the closing phenylalanine or tryptophan. Fields, in order: V gene, D gene, J gene, clone size, CDR3 protein, CDR3 DNA. D genes are given only for firm matches. Some rows mark clone size as missing; the rest say once, few, many or name a class of expanded clone.

v_call: TRBV5-1; d_call: -; j_call: TRBJ2-1; clone_size: -; cdr3_aa: CASSLDRISDNEQFF; cdr3_nt: TGCGCCAGCAGCTTGGATAGGATTTCGGACAATGAGCAGTTCTTC
v_call: TRBV5-1; d_call: TRBD2; j_call: TRBJ2-3; clone_size: -; cdr3_aa: CASRREEDTQYF; cdr3_nt: TGCGCCAGCCGGCGGGAGGAAGATACGCAGTATTTT
v_call: TRBV4-1; d_call: TRBD1; j_call: TRBJ1-5; clone_size: -; cdr3_aa: CASSQELGRGSWPQHF; cdr3_nt: TGCGCCAGCAGCCAAGAACTGGGCAGGGGGAGTTGGCCCCAGCATTTT
v_call: TRBV7-8; d_call: -; j_call: TRBJ1-1; clone_size: -; cdr3_aa: CASSLGGRVGEAFF; cdr3_nt: TGTGCCAGCAGCTTAGGGGGACGCGTCGGTGAAGCTTTCTTT
v_call: TRBV3-1/TRBV3-2; d_call: -; j_call: TRBJ1-2; clone_size: -; cdr3_aa: CASRTRGRIYGYTF; cdr3_nt: TGTGCCAGCAGGACACGTGGCAGGATCTATGGCTACACCTTC
v_call: TRBV25-1; d_call: TRBD1; j_call: TRBJ1-1; clone_size: -; cdr3_aa: CASSASGGWDTEAFF; cdr3_nt: TGTGCCAGCAGTGCTTCAGGGGGATGGGACACTGAAGCTTTCTTT
v_call: TRBV4-1; d_call: -; j_call: TRBJ2-2; clone_size: -; cdr3_aa: CASSQGLSGELFF; cdr3_nt: TGCGCCAGCAGCCAGGGACTTTCCGGGGAGCTGTTTTTT
v_call: TRBV9; d_call: -; j_call: TRBJ2-1; clone_size: -; cdr3_aa: CASSQDLQDSKNEQFF; cdr3_nt: TGTGCCAGCAGCCAGGATCTACAGGATTCGAAAAATGAGCAGTTCTTC
v_call: TRBV19; d_call: TRBD1; j_call: TRBJ2-4; clone_size: -; cdr3_aa: CASSIDPPTGVKNIQYF; cdr3_nt: TGTGCCAGTAGTATAGATCCCCCTACAGGGGTCAAAAACATTCAGTACTTC
v_call: TRBV30; d_call: -; j_call: TRBJ1-1; clone_size: -; cdr3_aa: CAWSPNRMNTEAFF; cdr3_nt: TGTGCCTGGAGTCCTAACAGAATGAACACTGAAGCTTTCTTT
v_call: TRBV10-2; d_call: -; j_call: TRBJ1-3; clone_size: -; cdr3_aa: CASLAQGNTIYF; cdr3_nt: TGCGCCAGCCTTGCACAGGGAAACACCATATATTTT
v_call: TRBV5-8; d_call: -; j_call: TRBJ1-1; clone_size: -; cdr3_aa: CASSLAGTNTEAFF; cdr3_nt: TGTGCCAGCAGCTTGGCAGGGACCAACACTGAAGCTTTCTTT
v_call: TRBV5-1; d_call: -; j_call: TRBJ1-1; clone_size: -; cdr3_aa: CASSLAGNTEAFF; cdr3_nt: TGCGCCAGCAGCCTTGCGGGGAACACTGAAGCTTTCTTT
v_call: TRBV7-9; d_call: -; j_call: TRBJ1-2; clone_size: -; cdr3_aa: CASSPDNNYGYTF; cdr3_nt: TGTGCCAGCAGCCCGGACAATAACTATGGCTACACCTTC
v_call: TRBV6-5; d_call: -; j_call: TRBJ1-1; clone_size: once; cdr3_aa: CASSYDPKTTEAFF; cdr3_nt: TGTGCCAGCAGTTACGACCCAAAGACCACTGAAGCTTTCTTT
v_call: TRBV6-5; d_call: -; j_call: TRBJ1-2; clone_size: -; cdr3_aa: CASSFGDGDYGYTF; cdr3_nt: TGTGCCAGCAGCTTCGGGGACGGGGACTATGGCTACACCTTC
v_call: TRBV5-6; d_call: TRBD1; j_call: TRBJ1-1; clone_size: once; cdr3_aa: CASSPLRQGARDEAFF; cdr3_nt: TGTGCCAGCAGCCCGCTACGACAGGGGGCGCGGGATGAAGCTTTCTTT
v_call: TRBV10-3; d_call: -; j_call: TRBJ1-2; clone_size: -; cdr3_aa: CAIAQTDSGGIGYTF; cdr3_nt: TGTGCCATCGCCCAGACCGATTCCGGCGGTATTGGCTACACCTTC
v_call: TRBV27; d_call: -; j_call: TRBJ1-2; clone_size: medium-sized; cdr3_aa: CASSPEGGLSYGYTF; cdr3_nt: TGTGCCAGCAGTCCCGAAGGGGGACTGTCCTATGGCTACACCTTC
v_call: TRBV6-1; d_call: -; j_call: TRBJ1-2; clone_size: -; cdr3_aa: CASSETWLYGYTF; cdr3_nt: TGTGCCAGCAGTGAGACGTGGTTATATGGCTACACCTTC
v_call: TRBV3-1/TRBV3-2; d_call: -; j_call: TRBJ2-2; clone_size: -; cdr3_aa: CASSQGTRAGELFF; cdr3_nt: TGTGCCAGCAGCCAGGGGACGAGGGCCGGGGAGCTGTTTTTT
v_call: TRBV5-1; d_call: -; j_call: TRBJ2-2; clone_size: few; cdr3_aa: CASSLAAVSTGELFF; cdr3_nt: TGCGCCAGCAGCTTAGCGGCGGTGTCCACCGGGGAGCTGTTTTTT
v_call: TRBV28; d_call: -; j_call: TRBJ1-2; clone_size: -; cdr3_aa: CASSTDPRGGYTF; cdr3_nt: TGTGCCAGCAGTACGGATCCCAGGGGTGGCTACACCTTC
v_call: TRBV5-6; d_call: -; j_call: TRBJ2-1; clone_size: -; cdr3_aa: CASSLKVGVQFF; cdr3_nt: TGTGCCAGCAGCTTGAAGGTGGGGGTGCAGTTCTTC
v_call: TRBV30; d_call: -; j_call: TRBJ1-1; clone_size: -; cdr3_aa: CAWTRGAQAFF; cdr3_nt: TGTGCCTGGACGAGGGGCGCCCAAGCTTTCTTT
v_call: TRBV5-8; d_call: -; j_call: TRBJ1-4; clone_size: -; cdr3_aa: CASRKRPNEKLFF; cdr3_nt: TGTGCCAGCCGGAAGCGGCCGAATGAAAAACTGTTTTTT
v_call: TRBV9; d_call: TRBD2; j_call: TRBJ2-1; clone_size: -; cdr3_aa: CASSVGSTPSGRGGEQFF; cdr3_nt: TGTGCCAGCAGCGTAGGCTCGACGCCTAGCGGGAGAGGAGGTGAGCAGTTCTTC
v_call: TRBV2; d_call: -; j_call: TRBJ1-5; clone_size: -; cdr3_aa: CASSEQGSNQPQHF; cdr3_nt: TGTGCCAGCAGTGAACAGGGTAGCAATCAGCCCCAGCATTTT
v_call: TRBV27; d_call: TRBD1; j_call: TRBJ1-6; clone_size: -; cdr3_aa: CASSPTGFYNSPLHF; cdr3_nt: TGTGCCAGCAGCCCGACAGGGTTCTATAATTCACCCCTCCACTTT
v_call: TRBV27; d_call: -; j_call: TRBJ2-2; clone_size: -; cdr3_aa: CASSLFEGRTGELFF; cdr3_nt: TGTGCCAGCAGTTTATTTGAGGGGCGCACCGGGGAGCTGTTTTTT
v_call: TRBV6-5; d_call: TRBD2; j_call: TRBJ2-3; clone_size: -; cdr3_aa: CASRDPSGGSDTQYF; cdr3_nt: TGTGCCAGCAGAGATCCTAGCGGGGGGAGCGATACGCAGTATTTT
v_call: TRBV28; d_call: -; j_call: TRBJ1-1; clone_size: -; cdr3_aa: CASSLVNTEAFF; cdr3_nt: TGTGCCAGCAGTTTGGTGAACACTGAAGCTTTCTTT
v_call: TRBV7-8; d_call: TRBD1; j_call: TRBJ2-2; clone_size: -; cdr3_aa: CASSLGTGSAGELFF; cdr3_nt: TGTGCCAGCAGCTTGGGGACAGGGTCTGCCGGGGAGCTGTTTTTT
v_call: TRBV6-1; d_call: TRBD2; j_call: TRBJ2-2; clone_size: -; cdr3_aa: CASSDRGGSTGELFF; cdr3_nt: TGTGCCAGCAGTGATCGGGGGGGGAGCACCGGGGAGCTGTTTTTT
v_call: TRBV11-2; d_call: -; j_call: TRBJ1-1; clone_size: once; cdr3_aa: CASSSLGQMKGTEAFF; cdr3_nt: TGTGCCAGCAGCTCCCTAGGACAGATGAAGGGCACTGAAGCTTTCTTT
v_call: TRBV3-1/TRBV3-2; d_call: -; j_call: TRBJ2-2; clone_size: few; cdr3_aa: CASSPNTGELFF; cdr3_nt: TGTGCCAGCAGCCCTAACACCGGGGAGCTGTTTTTT
v_call: TRBV18; d_call: -; j_call: TRBJ2-7; clone_size: -; cdr3_aa: CASSPSLGDEQYF; cdr3_nt: TGTGCCAGCTCACCGTCGTTAGGAGACGAGCAGTACTTC
v_call: TRBV6-5; d_call: -; j_call: TRBJ1-2; clone_size: once; cdr3_aa: CASSGSNYGYTF; cdr3_nt: TGTGCCAGCAGCGGAAGCAACTATGGCTACACCTTC
v_call: TRBV6-5; d_call: -; j_call: TRBJ1-1; clone_size: -; cdr3_aa: CASIGAGGITEAFF; cdr3_nt: TGTGCCAGCATTGGGGCCGGGGGGATCACCGAAGCTTTCTTT
v_call: TRBV6-6; d_call: -; j_call: TRBJ1-2; clone_size: -; cdr3_aa: CASSYGAGGAQGYTF; cdr3_nt: TGTGCCAGCAGTTACGGCGCCGGAGGAGCTCAAGGCTACACCTTC
v_call: TRBV30; d_call: -; j_call: TRBJ2-5; clone_size: few; cdr3_aa: CAWSAMVGETQYF; cdr3_nt: TGTGCCTGGAGTGCCATGGTTGGAGAGACCCAGTACTTC
v_call: TRBV10-3; d_call: -; j_call: TRBJ2-1; clone_size: -; cdr3_aa: CAISESQGSKQFF; cdr3_nt: TGTGCCATCAGTGAGTCGCAGGGTTCAAAGCAGTTCTTC
v_call: TRBV7-2; d_call: TRBD1; j_call: TRBJ1-4; clone_size: -; cdr3_aa: CASSLGLPGQGIEKLFF; cdr3_nt: TGTGCCAGCAGCTTGGGGCTCCCGGGACAGGGTATTGAAAAACTGTTTTTT
v_call: TRBV4-1; d_call: -; j_call: TRBJ1-1; clone_size: -; cdr3_aa: CASSQASTDMNTEAFF; cdr3_nt: TGCGCCAGCAGCCAGGCCTCGACGGACATGAACACTGAAGCTTTCTTT
v_call: TRBV2; d_call: -; j_call: TRBJ2-2; clone_size: -; cdr3_aa: CASSRGGDTGELFF; cdr3_nt: TGTGCCAGCTCCAGGGGGGGTGACACCGGGGAGCTGTTTTTT
v_call: TRBV29-1; d_call: TRBD1; j_call: TRBJ2-1; clone_size: once; cdr3_aa: CSVEVGQGAGNEQFF; cdr3_nt: TGCAGCGTTGAGGTGGGACAGGGGGCGGGCAATGAGCAGTTCTTC
v_call: TRBV2; d_call: -; j_call: TRBJ1-5; clone_size: -; cdr3_aa: CASSEDGGGSNQPQHF; cdr3_nt: TGTGCCAGCAGTGAAGACGGAGGAGGTAGCAATCAGCCCCAGCATTTT
v_call: TRBV11-2; d_call: TRBD1; j_call: TRBJ1-3; clone_size: -; cdr3_aa: CASSPGGTGNTIYF; cdr3_nt: TGTGCCAGCAGCCCAGGGGGGACTGGAAACACCATATATTTT
v_call: TRBV2; d_call: -; j_call: TRBJ2-7; clone_size: -; cdr3_aa: CASSGTASYEQYF; cdr3_nt: TGTGCCAGCAGTGGGACAGCGTCCTACGAGCAGTACTTC
v_call: TRBV30; d_call: -; j_call: TRBJ1-3; clone_size: few; cdr3_aa: CAWRAEGNTIYF; cdr3_nt: TGTGCCTGGAGGGCGGAGGGAAACACCATATATTTT
v_call: TRBV7-9; d_call: TRBD1; j_call: TRBJ1-1; clone_size: -; cdr3_aa: CASAALRQGVRAFF; cdr3_nt: TGTGCCAGCGCCGCCCTCAGACAGGGGGTGAGGGCTTTCTTT
v_call: TRBV30; d_call: TRBD1; j_call: TRBJ2-3; clone_size: -; cdr3_aa: CAWSLGQTDTQYF; cdr3_nt: TGTGCCTGGAGTTTGGGACAGACAGATACGCAGTATTTT
v_call: TRBV18; d_call: -; j_call: TRBJ1-2; clone_size: -; cdr3_aa: CASSRGDYGYTF; cdr3_nt: TGTGCCAGCTCGCGGGGGGACTATGGCTACACCTTC
v_call: TRBV27; d_call: TRBD2; j_call: TRBJ2-1; clone_size: -; cdr3_aa: CASSKTRLAGSYNEQFF; cdr3_nt: TGTGCCAGCAGCAAAACGAGACTAGCGGGCTCCTACAATGAGCAGTTCTTC
v_call: TRBV7-8; d_call: -; j_call: TRBJ2-7; clone_size: -; cdr3_aa: CASSFRDNYEQYF; cdr3_nt: TGTGCCAGCAGCTTCCGGGACAACTACGAGCAGTACTTC
v_call: TRBV20-1; d_call: -; j_call: TRBJ2-1; clone_size: -; cdr3_aa: CSAPLRGEQFF; cdr3_nt: TGCAGTGCTCCTCTTAGGGGGGAGCAGTTCTTC
v_call: TRBV4-3; d_call: TRBD1; j_call: TRBJ2-1; clone_size: -; cdr3_aa: CASSQHRLDRGSYNEQFF; cdr3_nt: TGCGCCAGCAGCCAACATCGCCTTGACAGGGGGTCCTACAATGAGCAGTTCTTC
v_call: TRBV27; d_call: -; j_call: TRBJ2-3; clone_size: -; cdr3_aa: CASRHTDTQYF; cdr3_nt: TGTGCCAGCAGGCACACAGATACGCAGTATTTT
v_call: TRBV25-1; d_call: -; j_call: TRBJ2-1; clone_size: once; cdr3_aa: CASSRSTYNEQFF; cdr3_nt: TGTGCCAGCAGTAGGTCAACCTACAATGAGCAGTTCTTC
v_call: TRBV27; d_call: -; j_call: TRBJ2-3; clone_size: -; cdr3_aa: CASSPRLVTDTQYF; cdr3_nt: TGTGCCAGCAGTCCCCGACTTGTCACAGATACGCAGTATTTT